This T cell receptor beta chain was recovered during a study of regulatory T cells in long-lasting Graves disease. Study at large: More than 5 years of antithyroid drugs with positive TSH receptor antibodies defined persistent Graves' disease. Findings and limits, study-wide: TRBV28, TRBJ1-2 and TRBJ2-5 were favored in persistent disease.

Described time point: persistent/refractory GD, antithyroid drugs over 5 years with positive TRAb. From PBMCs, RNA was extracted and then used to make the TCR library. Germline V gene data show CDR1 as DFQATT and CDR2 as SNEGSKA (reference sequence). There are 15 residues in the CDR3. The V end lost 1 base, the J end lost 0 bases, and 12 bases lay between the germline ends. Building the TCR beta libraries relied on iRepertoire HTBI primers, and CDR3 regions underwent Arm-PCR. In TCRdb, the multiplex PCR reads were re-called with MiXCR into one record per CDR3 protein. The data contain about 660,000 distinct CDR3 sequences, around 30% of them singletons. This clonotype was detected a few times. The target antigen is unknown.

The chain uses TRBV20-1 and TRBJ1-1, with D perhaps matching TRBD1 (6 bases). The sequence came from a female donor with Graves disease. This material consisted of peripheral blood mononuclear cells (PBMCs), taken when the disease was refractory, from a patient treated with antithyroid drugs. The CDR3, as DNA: TGCAGTGCTAGAGGGGAGGGGGTTTTGAACACTGAAGCTTTCTTT. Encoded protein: CSARGEGVLNTEAFF.